This T cell receptor (beta chain) was identified in a study of control samples from healthy donors and cancer patients. Trimming shortened V by 3 bases and J by 13 bases, and 9 bases separated the two germline ends. Germline assignment: CDR1 MGHRA and CDR2 YSYEKL. The CDR3 is made up of 10 amino acids. This table comes from immunoSEQ multiplex PCR, and its TCRdb copy is limited to in-frame clones, with some not included. The sample records 150,000 to 200,000 clones, approximately 90% being singletons. This TCR came from a young man in good health. The V and J genes are TRBV4-1 and TRBJ1-1; D is unresolved. Sequencing was done on a sample of blood. In DNA, the CDR3 is TGCGCCAGCAGCCAGGCAAAGGGTTTCTTT. Protein: CASSQAKGFF.